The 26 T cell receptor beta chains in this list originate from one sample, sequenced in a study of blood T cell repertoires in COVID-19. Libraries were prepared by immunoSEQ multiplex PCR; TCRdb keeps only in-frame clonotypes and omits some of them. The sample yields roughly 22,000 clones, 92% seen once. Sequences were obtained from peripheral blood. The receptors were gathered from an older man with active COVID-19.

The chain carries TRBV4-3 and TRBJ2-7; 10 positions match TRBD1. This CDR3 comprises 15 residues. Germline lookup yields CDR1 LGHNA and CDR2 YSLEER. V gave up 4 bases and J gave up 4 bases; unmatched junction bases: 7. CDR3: CASSRREGQGYEQYF. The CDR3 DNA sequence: TGCGCCAGCAGCCGGAGAGAGGGACAGGGGTACGAGCAGTACTTC.

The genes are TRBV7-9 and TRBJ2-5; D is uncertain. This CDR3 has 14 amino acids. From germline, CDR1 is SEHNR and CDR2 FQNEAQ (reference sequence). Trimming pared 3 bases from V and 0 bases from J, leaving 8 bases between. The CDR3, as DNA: TGTGCCAGCAGCTTTTCCTCGTACCAAGAGACCCAGTACTTC. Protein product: CASSFSSYQETQYF.

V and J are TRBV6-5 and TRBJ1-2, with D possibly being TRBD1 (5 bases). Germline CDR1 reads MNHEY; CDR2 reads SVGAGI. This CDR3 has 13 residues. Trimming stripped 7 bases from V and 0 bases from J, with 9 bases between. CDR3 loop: CASTGVTNYGYTF. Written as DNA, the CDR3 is TGTGCCAGCACGGGGGTGACTAACTATGGCTACACCTTC.

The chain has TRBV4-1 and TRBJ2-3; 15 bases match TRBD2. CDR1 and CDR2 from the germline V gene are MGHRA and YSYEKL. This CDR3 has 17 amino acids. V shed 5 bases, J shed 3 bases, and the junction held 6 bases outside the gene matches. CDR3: CASSSGTSGRPTDTQYF. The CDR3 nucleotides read TGCGCCAGCAGCTCCGGGACTAGCGGGAGGCCGACAGATACGCAGTATTTT.

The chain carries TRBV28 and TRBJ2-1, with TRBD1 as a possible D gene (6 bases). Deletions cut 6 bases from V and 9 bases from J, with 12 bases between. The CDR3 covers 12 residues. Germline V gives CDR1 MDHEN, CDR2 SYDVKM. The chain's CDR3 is CASSQLGGEQFF. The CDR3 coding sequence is TGTGCCAGCAGCCAACTAGGGGGTGAGCAGTTCTTC. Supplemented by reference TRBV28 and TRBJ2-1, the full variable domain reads DVKVTQSSRYLVKRTGEKVFLECVQDMDHENMFWYRQDPGLGLRLIYFSYDVKMKEKGDIPEGYSVSREKKERFSLILESASTNQTSMYLCASSQLGGEQFFGPGTRLTVL.

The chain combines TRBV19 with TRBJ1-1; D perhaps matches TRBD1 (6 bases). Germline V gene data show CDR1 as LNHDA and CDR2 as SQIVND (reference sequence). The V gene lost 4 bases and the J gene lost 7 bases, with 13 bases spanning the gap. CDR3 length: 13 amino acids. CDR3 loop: CASSTQGKGEAFF. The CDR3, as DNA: TGTGCCAGTAGTACCCAGGGGAAGGGTGAAGCTTTCTTT.

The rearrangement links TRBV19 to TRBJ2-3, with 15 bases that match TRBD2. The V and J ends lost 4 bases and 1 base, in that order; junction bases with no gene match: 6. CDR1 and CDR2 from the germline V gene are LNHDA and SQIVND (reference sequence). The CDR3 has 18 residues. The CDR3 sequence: CASSRSGLAGGRTDTQYF. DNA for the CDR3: TGTGCCAGTAGTAGGTCGGGACTAGCGGGGGGACGCACAGATACGCAGTATTTT.

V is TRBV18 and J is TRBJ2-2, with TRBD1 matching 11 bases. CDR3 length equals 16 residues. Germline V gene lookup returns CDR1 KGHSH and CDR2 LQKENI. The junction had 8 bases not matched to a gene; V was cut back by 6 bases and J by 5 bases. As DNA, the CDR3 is TGTGCCAGCTCTATCCTCGGGACAGGGGGAACCGGGGAGCTGTTTTTT. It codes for CASSILGTGGTGELFF.

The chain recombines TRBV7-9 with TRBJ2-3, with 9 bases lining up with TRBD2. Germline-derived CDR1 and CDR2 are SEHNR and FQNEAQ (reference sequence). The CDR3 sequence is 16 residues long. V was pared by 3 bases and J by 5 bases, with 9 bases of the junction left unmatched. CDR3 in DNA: TGTGCCAGCAGCTTTCGGCGTAGCGGGAGTATAGATACGCAGTATTTT. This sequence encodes CASSFRRSGSIDTQYF.

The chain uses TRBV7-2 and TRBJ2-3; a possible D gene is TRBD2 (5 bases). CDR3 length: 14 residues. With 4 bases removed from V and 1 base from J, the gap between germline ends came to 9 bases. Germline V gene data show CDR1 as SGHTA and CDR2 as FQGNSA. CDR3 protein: CASSWFGGTDTQYF. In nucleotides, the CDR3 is TGTGCCAGCAGCTGGTTCGGGGGCACAGATACGCAGTATTTT.

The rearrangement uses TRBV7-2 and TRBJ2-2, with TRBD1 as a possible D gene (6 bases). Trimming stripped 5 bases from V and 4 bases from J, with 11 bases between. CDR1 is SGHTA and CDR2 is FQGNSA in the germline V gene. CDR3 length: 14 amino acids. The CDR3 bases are TGTGCCAGCAGCCTATCAGGGGTCACCGGGGAGCTGTTTTTT. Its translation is CASSLSGVTGELFF.

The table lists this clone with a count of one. The CDR3 loop reads CASSPGTGGNNEQFF. As DNA, the CDR3 is TGTGCCAGCTCACCAGGCACAGGGGGCAACAATGAGCAGTTCTTC. The chain employs TRBV18 and TRBJ2-1; 9 bases align to TRBD1. Germline V CDR1 and CDR2: KGHSH, LQKENI. The V segment lost 2 bases and the J segment 5 bases; nucleotides outside the gene matches: 4. This CDR3 contains 15 residues.

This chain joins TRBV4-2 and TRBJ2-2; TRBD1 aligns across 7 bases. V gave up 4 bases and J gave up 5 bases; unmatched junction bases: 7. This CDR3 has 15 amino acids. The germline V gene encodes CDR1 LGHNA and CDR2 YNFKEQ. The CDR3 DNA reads TGTGCCAGCAGCCTCGACAGGGCACGGACCGGGGAGCTGTTTTTT. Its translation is CASSLDRARTGELFF.

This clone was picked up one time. The CDR3 is CAISDGLGADTQYF. CDR3 coding DNA: TGTGCCATCAGTGATGGGCTTGGCGCAGATACGCAGTATTTT. The chain joins TRBV10-3 to TRBJ2-3; no clear D. V dropped 3 bases and J dropped 4 bases, with 11 bases sitting between them. Germline CDR1 is ENHRY and CDR2 is SYGVKD. This CDR3 region has 14 residues.

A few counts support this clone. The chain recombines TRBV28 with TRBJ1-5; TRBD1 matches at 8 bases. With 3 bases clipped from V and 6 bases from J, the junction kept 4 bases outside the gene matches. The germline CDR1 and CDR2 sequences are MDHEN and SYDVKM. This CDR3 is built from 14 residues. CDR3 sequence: CASSLDRESQPQHF. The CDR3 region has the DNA TGTGCCAGCAGTTTGGACAGGGAGAGTCAGCCCCAGCATTTT.

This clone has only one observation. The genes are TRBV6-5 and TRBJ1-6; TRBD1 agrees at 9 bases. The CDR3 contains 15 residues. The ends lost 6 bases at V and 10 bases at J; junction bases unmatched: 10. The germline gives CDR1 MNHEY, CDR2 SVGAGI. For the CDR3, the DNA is TGTGCCAGCAGGAACCGGGACAGGGTGGTCTCACCCCTCCACTTT. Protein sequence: CASRNRDRVVSPLHF.

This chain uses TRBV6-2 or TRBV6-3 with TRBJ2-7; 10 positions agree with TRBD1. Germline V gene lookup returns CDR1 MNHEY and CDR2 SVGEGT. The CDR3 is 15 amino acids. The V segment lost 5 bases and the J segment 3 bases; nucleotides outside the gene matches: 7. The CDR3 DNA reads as TGTGCCAGCAGTAAGATCGGACAGGGGGGCTACGAGCAGTACTTC. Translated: CASSKIGQGGYEQYF.

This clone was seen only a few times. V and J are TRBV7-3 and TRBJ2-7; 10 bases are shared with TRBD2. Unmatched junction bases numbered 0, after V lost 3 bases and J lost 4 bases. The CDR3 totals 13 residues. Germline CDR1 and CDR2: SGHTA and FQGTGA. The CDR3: CASSFSGGYEQYF. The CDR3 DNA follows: TGTGCCAGCAGCTTTAGCGGGGGGTACGAGCAGTACTTC.

The CDR3 region has the DNA TGTGCCAGCAGTCCTCAGGCATTGGCAGATACGCAGTATTTT. Protein: CASSPQALADTQYF. The chain is built from TRBV6-5 and TRBJ2-3; the D is unclear. With 5 bases removed from V and 4 bases from J, the gap between germline ends came to 13 bases. From germline, CDR1 is MNHEY and CDR2 SVGAGI. CDR3 size: 14 residues.

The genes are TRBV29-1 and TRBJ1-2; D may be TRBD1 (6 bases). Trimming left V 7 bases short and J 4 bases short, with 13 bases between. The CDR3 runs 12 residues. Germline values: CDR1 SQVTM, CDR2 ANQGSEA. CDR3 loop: CSGGTNLYGYTF. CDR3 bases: TGCAGCGGAGGGACAAATCTCTATGGCTACACCTTC.

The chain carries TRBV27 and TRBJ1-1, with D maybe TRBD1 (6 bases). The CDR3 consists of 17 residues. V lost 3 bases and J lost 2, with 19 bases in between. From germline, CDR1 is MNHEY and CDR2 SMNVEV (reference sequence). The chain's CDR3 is CASSLAHTGMVNTEAFF. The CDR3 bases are TGTGCCAGCAGTTTGGCCCATACAGGGATGGTAAACACTGAAGCTTTCTTT.

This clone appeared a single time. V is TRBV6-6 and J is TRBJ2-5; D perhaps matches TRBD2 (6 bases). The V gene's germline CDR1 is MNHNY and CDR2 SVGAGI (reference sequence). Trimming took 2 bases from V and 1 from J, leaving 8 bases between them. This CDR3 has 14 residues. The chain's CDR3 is CASSYGGVQETQYF. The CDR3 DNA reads TGTGCCAGCAGTTACGGCGGGGTCCAAGAGACCCAGTACTTC.

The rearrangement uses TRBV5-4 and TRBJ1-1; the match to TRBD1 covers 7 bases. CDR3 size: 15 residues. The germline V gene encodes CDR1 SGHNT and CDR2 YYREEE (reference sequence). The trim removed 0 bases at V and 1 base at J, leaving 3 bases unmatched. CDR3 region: CASSLATGANTEAFF. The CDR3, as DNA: TGTGCCAGCAGCTTGGCCACAGGGGCGAACACTGAAGCTTTCTTT. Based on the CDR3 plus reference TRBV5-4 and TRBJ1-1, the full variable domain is ETGVTQSPTHLIKTRGQQVTLRCSSQSGHNTVSWYQQALGQGPQFIFQYYREEENGRGNFPPRFSGLQFPNYSSELNVNALELDDSALYLCASSLATGANTEAFFGQGTRLTVV.

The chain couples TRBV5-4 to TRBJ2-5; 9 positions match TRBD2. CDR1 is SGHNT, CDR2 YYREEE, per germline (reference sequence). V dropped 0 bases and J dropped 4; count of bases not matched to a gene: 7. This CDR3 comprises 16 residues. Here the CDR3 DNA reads TGTGCCAGCAGCTTGGGCCTCGCGGGGGGGGGAGAGACCCAGTACTTC. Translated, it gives CASSLGLAGGGETQYF.

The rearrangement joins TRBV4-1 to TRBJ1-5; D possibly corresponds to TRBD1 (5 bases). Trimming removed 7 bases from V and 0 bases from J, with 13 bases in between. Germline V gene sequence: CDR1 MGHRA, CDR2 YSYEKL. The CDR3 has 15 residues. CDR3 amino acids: CASKGHPYSNQPQHF. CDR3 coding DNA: TGCGCCAGCAAGGGGCACCCTTATAGCAATCAGCCCCAGCATTTT.

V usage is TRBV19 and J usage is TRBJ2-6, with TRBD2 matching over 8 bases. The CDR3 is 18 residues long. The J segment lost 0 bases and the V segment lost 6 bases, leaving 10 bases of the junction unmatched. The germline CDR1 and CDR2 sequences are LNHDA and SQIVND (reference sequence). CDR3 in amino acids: CASRDGGLGGSGANVLTF. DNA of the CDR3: TGTGCCAGTAGAGATGGGGGACTAGGGGGCTCTGGGGCCAACGTCCTGACTTTC.